The sequence of this T cell receptor (beta chain) was determined in a study of blood T cell repertoires in COVID-19 (TCRdb year 2020). About the investigation overall: Collaborator samples came from the United States, Italy and Spain and covered acute and convalescent phases of COVID-19. The prospective study material was composed of cDNA or gDNA derived from T cells, B-cell-depleted T cells, or PBMCs. Deeply sampled blood TCRbeta repertoires from subjects exposed to, actively infected with, or recovered from COVID-19 were included in the dataset. The repertoires were made available in a free public database intended to serve as a resource for research on the immune response to SARS-CoV-2. The samples were drawn from two sources: the first 160 participants of the ongoing ImmuneRACE study, and 1,200 or so subjects contributed by 6 global collaborators. The sample metadata nearly always contained a de-identified subject ID, COVID-19 status, age in years and sex. HLA class I and class II types, where available, came from metadata supplied by the sample provider rather than from assay-based typing. The investigation overall reported the following: Clinical and demographic metadata were provided uncurated, with the amount varying by source and participant.

The immunoSEQ Assay, a bias-controlled multiplex PCR, was used to amplify TCRbeta CDR3 regions from genomic DNA. In the original analysis: The number of nucleated cells in each sample was estimated from the amplification of reference gene primers within the assay. To quantify the absolute abundance of each unique TCRbeta CDR3 rearrangement, sequence reads were collapsed and filtered. For each sample, productive Simpson clonality was calculated as the square root of Simpson's diversity index over productive rearrangements. TCRdb limited this immuneACCESS table to in-frame rearrangements with V and J called. A share of clones is missing; checked studies link under half to unresolved V genes, and the rest is unexplained. From that table come the V and J calls and clone size; the DNA was used to work out D and trimming. The sample table shows 430,000 or so clones, and approximately 91% are seen once. In total, the top ten clones hold around 1.5% of the sample.

A note on this clone: Its antigen is still unknown. No quality values exist for individual bases; no much larger clone is one base distant.

Unmatched junction bases come to 11, with V trimmed by 3 bases and J by 5 bases. In the germline V gene (reference sequence), CDR1 corresponds to LNHNV and CDR2 to YYDKDF. The CDR3 numbers 16 residues from cysteine through phenylalanine. Only the CDR3 DNA stays, 48 bases, in frame from base 1. Participants in the prospective study were enrolled through a virtual design, were aged roughly 18 to 100 years, and lived in fewer than 30 United States geographic areas. In the prospective study, cohorts were assigned on the basis of participant-reported clinical history obtained from a screening survey and a study questionnaire. A participant counted as exposed if, within 2 weeks of entering the study, that participant had been in contact with someone who had a PCR-confirmed or clinician-diagnosed COVID-19 case. In the prospective study, whole blood, serum and a nasopharyngeal or oropharyngeal swab were collected from each participant by mobile phlebotomists. Additional blood draws and questionnaires over an approximately 2-month period could optionally be provided by prospective study participants. Before DNA extraction, prospective study blood samples were shipped either frozen or at room temperature.

The rearrangement joined TRBV15 to TRBJ2-7; 9 central bases correspond to TRBD1. Sequencing was carried out using PBMCs or T cells enriched from blood (not recorded which). This sequence originates from a woman aged 18-29 years who had been exposed to COVID-19. The bases read TGTGCCACCAGCAGTGAGGGACAGGGCTTTTCTAACGAGCAGTACTTC. The encoded protein is CATSSEGQGFSNEQYF.